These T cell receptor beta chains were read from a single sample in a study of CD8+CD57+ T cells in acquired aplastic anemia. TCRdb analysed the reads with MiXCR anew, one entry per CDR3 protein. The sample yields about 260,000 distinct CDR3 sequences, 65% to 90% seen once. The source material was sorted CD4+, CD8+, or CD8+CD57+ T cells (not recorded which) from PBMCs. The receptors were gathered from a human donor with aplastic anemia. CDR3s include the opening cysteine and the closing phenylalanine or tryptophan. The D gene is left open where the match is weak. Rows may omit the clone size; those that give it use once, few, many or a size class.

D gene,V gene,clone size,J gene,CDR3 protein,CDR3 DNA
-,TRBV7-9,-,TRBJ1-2,CASSLGQYGDTF,TGTGCCAGCAGTCTCGGGCAGTATGGCGACACGTTC
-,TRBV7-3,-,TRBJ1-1,CASSQTPPQGIGEFF,TGCGCCAGCAGCCAAACTCCTCCTCAGGGGATCGGGGAGTTCTTT
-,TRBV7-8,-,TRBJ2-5,CASSSGVTGGQFFTQYF,TGTGCCAGCAGCTCCGGGGTTACGGGTGGACAGTTCTTCACCCAGTACTTC
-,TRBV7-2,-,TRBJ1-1,CASSPLGGRNTEAFF,TGTGCCAGCAGCCCCCTTGGGGGTAGGAACACTGAAGCTTTCTTT
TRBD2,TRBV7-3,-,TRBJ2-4,CAIVGAGDIQYF,TGTGCCATTGTTGGAGCGGGGGACATTCAGTACTTC
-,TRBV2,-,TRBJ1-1,CASGAGAADTF,TGTGCCAGCGGGGCCGGGGCTGCAGATACCTTT
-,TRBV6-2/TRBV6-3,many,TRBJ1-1,CASSYEAAGWETEAFF,TGTGCCAGCAGTTATGAGGCGGCAGGGTGGGAGACTGAAGCTTTCTTT
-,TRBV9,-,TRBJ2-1,CASGEAGNIHFFF,TGTGCCAGCGGAGAAGCTGGGAACATTCATTTCTTCTTC
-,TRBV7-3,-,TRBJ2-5,CASSDHSINTEALYF,TGCGCCAGCAGCGATCACAGCATCAACACTGAAGCTTTGTACTTC
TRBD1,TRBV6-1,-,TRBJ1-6,CASSPGTGSQLHF,TGTGCCAGCAGCCCCGGGACAGGCTCACAGCTCCACTTT
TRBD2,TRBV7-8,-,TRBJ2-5,CASSSPGGWDETQYF,TGTGCCAGCAGCTCACCGGGAGGCTGGGATGAGACCCAGTACTTC
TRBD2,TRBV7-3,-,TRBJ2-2,CASTTSDRTGELFF,TGTGCCAGCACCACTAGCGATAGGACCGGGGAGCTGTTTTTT
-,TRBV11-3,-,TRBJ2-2,CASSLDTTDTGELFF,TGTGCCAGCAGCTTAGATACAACAGACACCGGGGAGCTGTTTTTT
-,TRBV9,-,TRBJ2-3,CASSDGGSSDQQF,TGTGCCAGCAGCGACGGGGGCAGTTCAGATCAGCAGTTT
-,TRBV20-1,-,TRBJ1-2,CSARDSDYGYTF,TGCAGTGCTAGGGACAGTGACTATGGCTACACCTTC
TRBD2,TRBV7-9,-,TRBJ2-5,CASSGGLAGGGETQYF,TGTGCCAGCAGCGGGGGACTAGCGGGAGGCGGGGAGACTCAGTACTTC
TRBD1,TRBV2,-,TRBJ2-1,CASSEGGQSLSNEQFF,TGTGCCAGCAGTGAAGGGGGACAGAGTCTCAGCAATGAGCAGTTCTTC
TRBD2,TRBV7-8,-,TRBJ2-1,CASSFAGGPDTQDQFF,TGTGCCAGCAGCTTTGCGGGAGGTCCCGATACCCAGGATCAGTTCTTC
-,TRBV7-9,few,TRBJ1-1,CASSLEVRGNTEAFF,TGTGCCAGCAGTTTGGAGGTGAGAGGGAACACTGAAGCTTTCTTT
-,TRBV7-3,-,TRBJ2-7,CASRPRGERDEQYF,TGTGCCAGCAGGCCGAGGGGGGAGCGCGACGAGCAGTATTTC
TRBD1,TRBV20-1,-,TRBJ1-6,CSAKGQSNSPLHF,TGCAGTGCTAAGGGACAGAGTAATTCACCCCTCCACTTT
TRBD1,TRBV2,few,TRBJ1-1,CASMGQGNTEAFF,TGTGCCAGCATGGGACAGGGGAACACTGAAGCTTTCTTT
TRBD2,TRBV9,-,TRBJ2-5,CASSPWTSGGGETQYF,TGTGCCAGCAGCCCCTGGACTAGCGGGGGTGGAGAGACCCAGTACTTC
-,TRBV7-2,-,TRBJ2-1,CASSFTSGPEKEQFF,TGTGCCAGCAGCTTTACGAGCGGTCCCGAGAAGGAGCAGTTCTTC
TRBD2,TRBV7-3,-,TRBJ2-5,CASSISGGGAAEYF,TGTGCCAGCAGCATAAGTGGCGGGGGGGCAGCTGAGTACTTC
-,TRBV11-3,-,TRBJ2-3,CASNRGGGPDTQYF,TGTGCCAGCAACCGGGGAGGAGGTCCCGATACGCAGTATTTT
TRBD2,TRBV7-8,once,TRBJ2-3,CASSLAGGPDRQYQYF,TGTGCCAGCAGCTTAGCGGGAGGGCCCGATAGGCAGTATCAGTATTTT
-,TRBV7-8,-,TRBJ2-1,CASSLASGAYTQYFF,TGTGCCAGCAGCTTAGCGAGCGGAGCCTACACTCAGTATTTTTTC
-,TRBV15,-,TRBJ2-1,CASSKATGRCYDQHFF,TGTGCCAGCAGCAAAGCTACTGGCCGCTGCTACGATCAGCACTTCTTC
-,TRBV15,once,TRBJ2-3,CASSRGRDPDTQYF,TGTGCCAGCAGCAGAGGCAGAGATCCCGATACGCAGTATTTT
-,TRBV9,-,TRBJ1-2,CASSVGRNGWGETF,TGTGCCAGCAGCGTAGGGAGAAACGGGTGGGGTGAGACCTTC
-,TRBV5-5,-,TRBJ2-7,CASSPDRHHEQYF,TGTGCCAGCAGCCCCGACAGACACCACGAGCAGTACTTC
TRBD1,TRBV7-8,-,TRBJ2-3,CASSVEGTGTEYF,TGTGCCAGCAGCGTCGAGGGGACAGGCACTGAATATTTT
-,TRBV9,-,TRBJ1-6,CASSVSRGSHNSPLHF,TGTGCCAGCAGCGTGAGCAGGGGTTCCCATAATTCACCCCTCCACTTT
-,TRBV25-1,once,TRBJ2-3,CASRQTKILWDSTDTQYF,TGTGCCAGCAGGCAGACAAAGATACTTTGGGATAGCACAGATACGCAGTATTTT
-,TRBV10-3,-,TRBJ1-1,CASSYSEAFF,TGTGCCAGCAGTTACAGTGAAGCTTTCTTT
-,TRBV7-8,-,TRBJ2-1,CASSIAGGTYTQQFF,TGTGCCAGCAGTATAGCTGGCGGTACCTACACGCAGCAGTTCTTC
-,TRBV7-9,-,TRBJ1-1,CAGRGAMETPDFFF,TGTGCCGGACGCGGGGCTATGGAGACCCCTGACTTCTTCTTT
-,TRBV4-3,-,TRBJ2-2,CASSLNGGELFF,TGCGCCAGCAGCCTGAACGGCGGGGAGCTGTTTTTT
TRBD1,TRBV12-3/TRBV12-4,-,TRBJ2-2,CASNTGDTGELFF,TGTGCCAGCAATACAGGGGACACCGGGGAGCTGTTTTTT
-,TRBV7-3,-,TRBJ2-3,CASSEGGGETEEF,TGTGCCAGCAGCGAAGGGGGCGGGGAGACAGAGGAGTTT
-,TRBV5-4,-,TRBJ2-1,CASSKDRGGGSDEQFF,TGTGCCAGCAGCAAGGACAGGGGCGGGGGGAGCGATGAGCAGTTCTTC
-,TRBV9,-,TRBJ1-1,CASSVQGPLNTEAFF,TGTGCCAGCAGCGTCCAGGGACCCTTGAACACTGAAGCTTTCTTT
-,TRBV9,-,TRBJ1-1,CASSVAGLSTDTEAFF,TGTGCCAGCAGCGTAGCTGGGCTGAGCACAGATACGGAAGCTTTCTTT
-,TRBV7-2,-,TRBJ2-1,CASSEAGFNTEAF,TGTGCCAGCAGTGAAGCAGGGTTCAACACTGAAGCTTTC
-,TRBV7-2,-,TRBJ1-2,CASSLERGPVTQGYTF,TGTGCCAGCAGCTTGGAGAGGGGCCCCGTCACGCAGGGCTACACCTTC
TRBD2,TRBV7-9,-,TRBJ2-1,CASSFRPREALSHEQFF,TGTGCCAGCAGCTTTCGCCCACGGGAGGCCCTATCCCATGAGCAGTTCTTC
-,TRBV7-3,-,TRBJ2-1,CASSPGTGGDTDAQFF,TGTGCCAGCAGCCCCGGAACAGGGGGGGACACAGATGCGCAGTTCTTC
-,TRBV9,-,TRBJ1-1,CASGVAGNIQYSEAFF,TGTGCCAGCGGCGTAGCTGGGAACATTCAGTACTCCGAAGCTTTCTTT
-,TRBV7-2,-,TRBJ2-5,CAGLGGANTLYF,TGTGCCGGTTTAGGAGGGGCCAACACCCTTTACTTC
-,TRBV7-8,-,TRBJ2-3,CASSLGGTPDTQF,TGTGCCAGCAGCTTAGGGGGAACACCCGATACGCAGTTT
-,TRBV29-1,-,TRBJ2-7,CSVSDTYEQYF,TGCAGCGTTTCCGATACCTACGAGCAGTACTTC
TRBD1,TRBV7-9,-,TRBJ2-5,CASSLGSTGNTEAF,TGTGCCAGCAGCTTAGGGTCGACAGGGAACACTGAAGCTTTC